The next 13 T cell receptor beta chains were all read from a single sample in a study of T cells after yellow fever vaccination. Each CDR3 protein is one row after TCRdb ran MiXCR on the 5' RACE reads. The sample lists 240,000 or so distinct CDR3 sequences; less than 9% were seen once. The source was CD4+ T cells sorted from PBMCs, collected 15 days after the yellow fever booster vaccination. Source of these receptors: a young man who received the YFV17D yellow fever vaccine.

This sequence joins TRBV7-3 and TRBJ1-6; D is unclear. The CDR3 covers 14 residues. Germline assignment: CDR1 SGHTA and CDR2 FQGTGA. Between the trimmed V and J ends, which lost 1 base and 7 bases, there was a span of 8 bases. In DNA, the CDR3 is TGTGCCAGCAGCTTAAGGGCCAACAATTCACCCCTCCACTTT. This codes for CASSLRANNSPLHF.

This clonotype turned up a few times. V usage is TRBV18 and J usage is TRBJ1-5, with D uncertain. The V gene lost 5 bases and the J gene lost 1 base, with 9 bases spanning the gap. This CDR3 spans 14 amino acids. Germline V gene sequence: CDR1 KGHSH, CDR2 LQKENI. The DNA of the CDR3 is TGTGCCAGCTCATCCGGCCAGAGCAATCAGCCCCAGCATTTT. Its protein is CASSSGQSNQPQHF.

This clonotype was seen a few times. The rearrangement links TRBV7-8 to TRBJ2-3; 7 nucleotides align to TRBD2. Germline assignment: CDR1 SGHVS and CDR2 FQNEAQ. Trimming took 1 base from V and 6 from J; bases not matched to a gene: 4. The CDR3 runs 14 residues. CDR3 protein: CASSLGGSMDTQYF. The DNA for the CDR3 is TGTGCCAGCAGCTTAGGCGGGAGCATGGATACGCAGTATTTT. Drawing the rest from reference TRBV7-8 and TRBJ2-3, the complete variable domain is GAGVSQSPRYKVAKRGQDVALRCDPISGHVSLFWYQQALGQGPEFLTYFQNEAQLDKSGLPSDRFFAERPEGSVSTLKIQRTQQEDSAVYLCASSLGGSMDTQYFGPGTRLTVL.

The chain is built from TRBV3-1 and TRBJ2-5, with 9 bases fitting TRBD1. CDR1 is LGHDT, CDR2 YNNKEL, per germline (reference sequence). The CDR3 length is 17 residues. Unmatched junction bases numbered 11, after V lost 2 bases and J lost 4 bases. CDR3 sequence reads: CASSQLTGGGFRETQYF. CDR3 DNA: TGTGCCAGCAGCCAACTTACAGGGGGCGGATTTCGAGAGACCCAGTACTTC.

The chain employs TRBV7-2 and TRBJ2-7; 8 positions agree with TRBD1. The V segment lost 3 bases and the J segment 2 bases; nucleotides outside the gene matches: 12. CDR1 is SGHTA, CDR2 FQGNSA, per germline. CDR3 length: 17 residues. CDR3 coding DNA: TGTGCCAGCAGCTTTAGACCGGCAGGGGGCTTTACCTACGAGCAGTACTTC. Translating it yields CASSFRPAGGFTYEQYF.

The genes are TRBV25-1 and TRBJ1-6; D is undetermined. Germline values: CDR1 MGHDK, CDR2 SYGVNS. V was shortened by 0 bases and J by 2 bases, with 2 bases between the two germline ends. This CDR3 has 14 residues. The CDR3 loop is CASSEYPYNSPLHF. The CDR3 bases are TGTGCCAGCAGTGAATATCCCTATAATTCACCCCTCCACTTT.

The chain recombines TRBV20-1 with TRBJ2-5; 8 bases agree with TRBD2. Unmatched junction bases numbered 10, after V lost 3 bases and J lost 4 bases. There are 15 residues in the CDR3. CDR1 and CDR2 (germline): DFQATT, SNEGSKA (reference sequence). In DNA form, the CDR3 reads TGCAGTGCTAGGCTGAACGGGGGGGGGAGAGAGACCCAGTACTTC. Translating it yields CSARLNGGGRETQYF.

This chain connects TRBV5-1 to TRBJ2-5; 9 bases match TRBD2. Germline CDR1 reads SGHRS; CDR2 reads YFSETQ. V gave up 0 bases and J gave up 3 bases; unmatched junction bases: 3. The CDR3 loop spans 15 amino acids. CDR3: CASSLVLAGKETQYF. The CDR3 DNA is TGCGCCAGCAGCTTGGTTCTAGCGGGGAAAGAGACCCAGTACTTC.

This clonotype appeared a few times. The gene calls are TRBV25-1 and TRBJ2-1; D is unclear. The CDR3 has 16 residues. Deletions cut 3 bases from V and 0 bases from J, with 12 bases between. Germline loops: CDR1 MGHDK, CDR2 SYGVNS. CDR3: CASSDPGRNSYNEQFF. CDR3 coding DNA: TGTGCCAGCAGTGATCCCGGAAGGAACTCCTACAATGAGCAGTTCTTC.

The J gene is TRBJ2-1, the V gene TRBV9; 13 nucleotides align to TRBD2. The J segment lost 9 bases and the V segment lost 3 bases, leaving 9 bases of the junction unmatched. Germline V gives CDR1 SGDLS, CDR2 YYNGEE. This CDR3 is 16 amino acids long. The CDR3 spells CASSAPGLAGYFEQFF. CDR3 sequence (DNA): TGTGCCAGCAGCGCTCCGGGACTAGCGGGATATTTTGAGCAGTTCTTC.

This clonotype appeared many times. The chain employs TRBV11-1 and TRBJ2-7; D unclear. Germline V gene lookup returns CDR1 SGHAT and CDR2 FQDESV (reference sequence). V was trimmed by 5 bases and J by 2 bases, leaving 7 bases between them. This CDR3 is built from 12 residues. CDR3 amino acids: CASSEVAYEQYF. In nucleotides, the CDR3 is TGTGCCAGCAGCGAGGTGGCCTACGAGCAGTACTTC.

This clonotype was observed many times. The chain combines TRBV7-8 with TRBJ2-5; 14 nucleotides align to TRBD2. V was pared by 5 bases and J by 7 bases, with 9 bases of the junction left unmatched. Germline V gene data show CDR1 as SGHVS and CDR2 as FQNEAQ. The CDR3 spans 16 residues. DNA for the CDR3: TGTGCCAGCAGCCCCGTCCGACTAGCGGGAGGGGGGACCCAGTACTTC. Amino acid sequence: CASSPVRLAGGGTQYF.

The rearrangement uses TRBV20-1 and TRBJ1-5; D not certain. The ends were cut back, 3 bases at V and 2 bases at J, with 11 bases in the middle. Per germline, CDR1 DFQATT and CDR2 SNEGSKA (reference sequence). The CDR3 sequence is 14 residues long. The CDR3: CSARVGIGNQPQHF. CDR3 nucleotides: TGCAGTGCTAGGGTAGGGATCGGCAATCAGCCCCAGCATTTT.